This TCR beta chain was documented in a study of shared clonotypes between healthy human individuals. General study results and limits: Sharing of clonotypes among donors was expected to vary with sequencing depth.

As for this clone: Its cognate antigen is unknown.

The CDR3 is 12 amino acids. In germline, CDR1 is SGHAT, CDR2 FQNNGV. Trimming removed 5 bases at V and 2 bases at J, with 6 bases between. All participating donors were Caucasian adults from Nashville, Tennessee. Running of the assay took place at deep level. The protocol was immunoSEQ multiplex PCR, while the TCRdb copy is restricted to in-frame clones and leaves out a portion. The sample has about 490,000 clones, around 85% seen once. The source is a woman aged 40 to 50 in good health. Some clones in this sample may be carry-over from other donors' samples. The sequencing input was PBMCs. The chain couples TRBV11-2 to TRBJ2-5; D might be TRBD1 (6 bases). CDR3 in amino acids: CASSGQQETQYF. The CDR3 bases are TGTGCCAGCAGCGGACAGCAAGAGACCCAGTACTTC.